A selection of T cell receptor beta chains follows, all from one sample in a study of blood T cell repertoires in COVID-19. Produced via immunoSEQ multiplex PCR; TCRdb's table is partial and in-frame only. The sample lists hundreds of thousands of clones, around 83% occurring once. Material: peripheral blood. These receptors were obtained from a man older than 75 with acute or convalescent COVID-19. The CDR3 runs from the conserved cysteine through the conserved F or W. D genes are given only for firm matches. Clone size is stated in some rows and not others, as once, few, many or a class when expanded.

clone_size d_call j_call v_call cdr3_aa cdr3_nt
. TRBD1 TRBJ1-1 TRBV7-3 CASSSTGIRTEAFF TGTGCCAGCAGCTCGACAGGGATACGGACTGAAGCTTTCTTT
. TRBD1 TRBJ1-2 TRBV7-2 CASSDRVVYGYTF TGTGCCAGCAGCGACAGGGTGGTTTATGGCTACACCTTC
. . TRBJ2-1 TRBV3-1/TRBV3-2 CASSRRGGYNEQFF TGTGCCAGCAGCCGTAGGGGGGGCTACAATGAGCAGTTCTTC
. TRBD1 TRBJ2-6 TRBV9 CASSVTGSSGANVLTF TGTGCCAGCAGCGTGACAGGGAGCTCTGGGGCCAACGTCCTGACTTTC
once . TRBJ1-2 TRBV7-9 CASSLARGNYGYTF TGTGCCAGCAGCTTAGCGCGGGGGAACTATGGCTACACCTTC
few . TRBJ1-5 TRBV19 CASSKRTGNNQPQHF TGTGCCAGTAGTAAGAGGACGGGAAATAATCAGCCCCAGCATTTT
. . TRBJ2-7 TRBV7-2 CASSGGGLGYEQYF TGTGCCAGCAGCGGCGGAGGGCTGGGCTACGAGCAGTACTTC
. TRBD2 TRBJ2-7 TRBV5-1 CASSPRSGGSAVSYEQYF TGCGCCAGCAGCCCACGATCTGGCGGGAGCGCCGTATCCTACGAGCAGTACTTC
few TRBD1 TRBJ1-5 TRBV28 CASSEDRNQPQHF TGTGCCAGCAGTGAGGACAGGAATCAGCCCCAGCATTTT
. . TRBJ2-7 TRBV6-5 CASRQQIQGYF TGTGCCAGCAGACAGCAGATACAAGGGTACTTC
. TRBD1 TRBJ1-4 TRBV19 CASRPDRGPPNEKLFF TGTGCCAGTAGGCCGGACAGGGGGCCGCCTAATGAAAAACTGTTTTTT
. . TRBJ1-5 TRBV12-5 CASGLVQGSNQPQHF TGTGCTAGTGGTTTGGTACAGGGAAGCAATCAGCCCCAGCATTTT
. . TRBJ2-7 TRBV2 CASSGLTSYEQYF TGTGCCAGCAGTGGCCTTACTTCCTACGAGCAGTACTTC
. . TRBJ1-1 TRBV24-1 CATSELGGLAFF TGTGCCACCAGTGAATTGGGGGGCTTGGCTTTCTTT
few TRBD1 TRBJ1-2 TRBV4-1 CASSQGDRTYGYTF TGCGCCAGCAGCCAGGGGGACAGGACTTATGGCTACACCTTC
. TRBD2 TRBJ2-7 TRBV5-4 CASSPQLALSSYEQYF TGTGCCAGCAGCCCTCAACTAGCGCTGAGCTCCTACGAGCAGTACTTC
. TRBD2 TRBJ2-3 TRBV5-1 CASSPGLLAGGRTDTQYF TGCGCCAGCAGCCCCGGCCTGCTAGCGGGAGGCCGCACAGATACGCAGTATTTT
. TRBD1 TRBJ2-4 TRBV24-1 CATSPTGTGSIQYF TGTGCCACCAGTCCCACCGGGACAGGATCCATTCAGTACTTC
. TRBD2 TRBJ2-7 TRBV7-2 CASCRLAGDEQYF TGTGCCAGCTGTCGACTAGCGGGAGACGAGCAGTACTTC
. TRBD2 TRBJ2-1 TRBV6-5 CASSPGLAGGDEQFF TGTGCCAGCAGTCCTGGACTAGCGGGAGGGGACGAGCAGTTCTTC